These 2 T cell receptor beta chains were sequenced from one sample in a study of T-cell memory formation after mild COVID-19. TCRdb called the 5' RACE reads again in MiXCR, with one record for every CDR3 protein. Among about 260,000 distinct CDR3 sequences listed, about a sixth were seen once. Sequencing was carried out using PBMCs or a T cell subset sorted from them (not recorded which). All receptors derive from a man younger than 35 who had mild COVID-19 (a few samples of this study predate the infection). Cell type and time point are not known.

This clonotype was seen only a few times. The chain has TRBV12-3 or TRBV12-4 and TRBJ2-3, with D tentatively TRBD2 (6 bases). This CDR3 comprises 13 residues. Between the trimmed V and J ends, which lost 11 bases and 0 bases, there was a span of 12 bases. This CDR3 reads CASARDSTDTQYF. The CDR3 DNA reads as TGTGCCTCGGCGCGGGACAGCACAGATACGCAGTATTTT.

CDR3 protein: CAWSVGGGGDEQFF. The CDR3 DNA follows: TGTGCCTGGAGTGTCGGAGGGGGGGGCGATGAGCAGTTCTTC. The chain recombines TRBV30 with TRBJ2-1, with D possibly matching TRBD2 (7 bases). In germline, CDR1 is GTSNPN, CDR2 SVGIG (reference sequence). Trimming removed 0 bases at V and 8 bases at J, with 14 bases between. This CDR3 spans 14 amino acids.